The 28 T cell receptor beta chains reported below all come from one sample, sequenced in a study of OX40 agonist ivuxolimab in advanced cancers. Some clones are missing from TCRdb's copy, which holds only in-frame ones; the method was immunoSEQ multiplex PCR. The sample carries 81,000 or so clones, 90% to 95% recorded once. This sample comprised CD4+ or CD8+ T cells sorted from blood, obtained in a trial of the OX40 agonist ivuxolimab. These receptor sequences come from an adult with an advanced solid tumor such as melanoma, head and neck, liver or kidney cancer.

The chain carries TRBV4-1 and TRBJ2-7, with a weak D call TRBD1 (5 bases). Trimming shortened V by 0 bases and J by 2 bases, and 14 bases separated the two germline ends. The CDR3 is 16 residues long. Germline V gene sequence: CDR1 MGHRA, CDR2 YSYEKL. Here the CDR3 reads CASSQDLTGLPYEQYF. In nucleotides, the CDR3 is TGCGCCAGCAGCCAAGATCTCACAGGTCTCCCCTACGAGCAGTACTTC.

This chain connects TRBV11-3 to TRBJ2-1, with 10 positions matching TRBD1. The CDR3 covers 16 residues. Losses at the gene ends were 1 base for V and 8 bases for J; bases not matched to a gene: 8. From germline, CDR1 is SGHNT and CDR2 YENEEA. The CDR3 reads CASSLGRQGAKDEQFF. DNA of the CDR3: TGTGCCAGCAGCTTAGGGCGACAGGGGGCGAAGGATGAGCAGTTCTTC.

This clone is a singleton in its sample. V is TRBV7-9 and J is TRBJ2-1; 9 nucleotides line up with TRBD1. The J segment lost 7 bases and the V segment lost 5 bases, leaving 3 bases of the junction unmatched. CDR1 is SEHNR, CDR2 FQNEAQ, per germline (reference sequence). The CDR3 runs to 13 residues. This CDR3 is CASSPGTGNEQFF. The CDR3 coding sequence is TGTGCCAGCAGCCCCGGGACAGGGAATGAGCAGTTCTTC.

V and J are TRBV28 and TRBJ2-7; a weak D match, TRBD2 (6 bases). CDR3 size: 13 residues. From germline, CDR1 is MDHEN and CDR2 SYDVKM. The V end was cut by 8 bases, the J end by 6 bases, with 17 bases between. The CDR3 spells CASGSGSGTEQYF. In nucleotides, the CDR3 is TGTGCCAGCGGGTCCGGGAGTGGGACCGAGCAGTACTTC.

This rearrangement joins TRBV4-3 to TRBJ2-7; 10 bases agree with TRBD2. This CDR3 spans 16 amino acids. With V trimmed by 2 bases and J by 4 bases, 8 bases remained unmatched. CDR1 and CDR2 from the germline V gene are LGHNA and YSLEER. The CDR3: CASSQTLGSGRYEQYF. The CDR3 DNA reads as TGCGCCAGCAGCCAAACCCTTGGTAGCGGGAGGTACGAGCAGTACTTC.

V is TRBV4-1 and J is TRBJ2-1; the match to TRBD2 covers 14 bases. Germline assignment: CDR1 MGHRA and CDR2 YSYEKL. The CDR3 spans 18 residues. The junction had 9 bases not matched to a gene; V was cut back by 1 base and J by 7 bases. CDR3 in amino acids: CASSQGTAGTSGGNEQFF. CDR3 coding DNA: TGCGCCAGCAGCCAAGGAACCGCCGGGACTAGCGGGGGTAATGAGCAGTTCTTC.

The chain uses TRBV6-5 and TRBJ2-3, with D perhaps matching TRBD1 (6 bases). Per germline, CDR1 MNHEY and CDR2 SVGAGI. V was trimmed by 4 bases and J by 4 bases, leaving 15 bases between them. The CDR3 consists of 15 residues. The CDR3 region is CASSFLLGASDTQYF. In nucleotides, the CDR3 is TGTGCCAGCAGTTTCCTCCTGGGGGCGTCAGATACGCAGTATTTT.

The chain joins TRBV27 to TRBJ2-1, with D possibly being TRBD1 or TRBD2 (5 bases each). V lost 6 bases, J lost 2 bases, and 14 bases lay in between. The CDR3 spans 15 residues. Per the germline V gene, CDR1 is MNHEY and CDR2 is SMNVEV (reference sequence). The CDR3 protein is CASSAGTGAYNEQFF. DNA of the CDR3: TGTGCCAGCAGCGCCGGGACCGGGGCCTACAATGAGCAGTTCTTC.

CDR3 coding DNA: TGTGCCAGCAGCAAAGCGGGGACAGGGCCCTACGAGCAGTACTTC. Its translation: CASSKAGTGPYEQYF. This sequence joins TRBV21-1 and TRBJ2-7; TRBD1 is taken as the D call from the table, unchecked against the DNA. TRBV21-1 represents a pseudogene. CDR3 size: 15 residues.

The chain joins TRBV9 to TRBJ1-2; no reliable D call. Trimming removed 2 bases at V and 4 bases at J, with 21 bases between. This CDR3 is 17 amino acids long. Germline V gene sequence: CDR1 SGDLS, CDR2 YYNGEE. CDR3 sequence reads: CASSVREGPSVSYGYTF. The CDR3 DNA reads TGTGCCAGCAGCGTTAGAGAGGGTCCCTCCGTTAGCTATGGCTACACCTTC.

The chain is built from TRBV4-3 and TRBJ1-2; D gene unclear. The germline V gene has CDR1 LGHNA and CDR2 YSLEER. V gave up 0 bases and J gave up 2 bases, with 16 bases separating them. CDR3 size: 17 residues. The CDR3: CASSQDSGGTMNYGYTF. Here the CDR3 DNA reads TGCGCCAGCAGCCAAGATTCGGGAGGCACGATGAACTATGGCTACACCTTC.

CDR3 nucleotides: TGTGCCAGCATGACCGGGACCTCCTACAATGAGCAGTTCTTC. It codes for CASMTGTSYNEQFF. The J gene is TRBJ2-1, the V gene TRBV6-5; D possibly matches TRBD1 or TRBD2 (5 bases each). V was cut by 7 bases and J by 0 bases, with 10 bases left in between. Germline CDR1 and CDR2: MNHEY and SVGAGI. The CDR3 covers 14 residues.

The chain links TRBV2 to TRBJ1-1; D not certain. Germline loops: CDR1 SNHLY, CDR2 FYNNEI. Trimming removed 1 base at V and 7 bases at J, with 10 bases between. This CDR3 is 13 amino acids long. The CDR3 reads CASSEGAPFEAFF. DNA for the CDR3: TGTGCCAGCAGTGAAGGGGCCCCTTTTGAAGCTTTCTTT.

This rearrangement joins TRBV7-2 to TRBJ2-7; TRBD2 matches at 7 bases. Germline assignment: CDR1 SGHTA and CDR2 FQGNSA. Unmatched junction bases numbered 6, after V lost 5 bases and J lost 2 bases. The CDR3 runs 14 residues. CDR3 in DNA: TGTGCCAGCAGCCTAACTAGCGTACCCTACGAGCAGTACTTC. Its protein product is CASSLTSVPYEQYF. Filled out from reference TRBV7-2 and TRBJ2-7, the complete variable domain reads GAGVSQSPSNKVTEKGKDVELRCDPISGHTALYWYRQSLGQGLEFLIYFQGNSAPDKSGLPSDRFSAERTGGSVSTLTIQRTQQEDSAVYLCASSLTSVPYEQYFGPGTRLTVT.

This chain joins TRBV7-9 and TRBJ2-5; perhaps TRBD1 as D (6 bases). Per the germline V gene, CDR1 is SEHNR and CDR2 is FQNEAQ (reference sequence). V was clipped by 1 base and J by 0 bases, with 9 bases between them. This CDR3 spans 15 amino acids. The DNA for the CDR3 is TGTGCCAGCAGCTTAGGGGGGCGGGACCAAGAGACCCAGTACTTC. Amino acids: CASSLGGRDQETQYF.

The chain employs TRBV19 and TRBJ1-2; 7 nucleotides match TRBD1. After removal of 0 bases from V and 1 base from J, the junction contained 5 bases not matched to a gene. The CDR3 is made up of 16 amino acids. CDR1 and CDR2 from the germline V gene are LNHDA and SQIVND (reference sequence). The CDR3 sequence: CASSIDWTGHNYGYTF. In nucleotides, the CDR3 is TGTGCCAGTAGTATAGATTGGACAGGCCATAACTATGGCTACACCTTC.

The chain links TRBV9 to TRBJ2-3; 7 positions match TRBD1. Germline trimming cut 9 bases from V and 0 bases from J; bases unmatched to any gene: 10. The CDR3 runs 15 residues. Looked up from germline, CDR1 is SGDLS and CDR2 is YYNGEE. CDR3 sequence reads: CATRTMTGSTDTQYF. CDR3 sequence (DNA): TGTGCCACGCGGACAATGACAGGGAGCACAGATACGCAGTATTTT.

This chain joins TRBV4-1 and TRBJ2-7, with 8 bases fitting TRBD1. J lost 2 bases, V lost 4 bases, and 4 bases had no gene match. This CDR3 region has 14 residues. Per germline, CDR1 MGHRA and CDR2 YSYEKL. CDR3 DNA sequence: TGCGCCAGCAGCCCCGGACAGGGCACCTACGAGCAGTACTTC. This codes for CASSPGQGTYEQYF.

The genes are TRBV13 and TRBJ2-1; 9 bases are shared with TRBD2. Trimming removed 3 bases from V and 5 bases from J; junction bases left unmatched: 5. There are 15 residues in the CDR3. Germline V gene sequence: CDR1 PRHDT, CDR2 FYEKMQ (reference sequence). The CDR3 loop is CASSFTAGGHNEQFF. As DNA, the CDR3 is TGTGCCAGCAGCTTTACAGCGGGAGGTCACAATGAGCAGTTCTTC.

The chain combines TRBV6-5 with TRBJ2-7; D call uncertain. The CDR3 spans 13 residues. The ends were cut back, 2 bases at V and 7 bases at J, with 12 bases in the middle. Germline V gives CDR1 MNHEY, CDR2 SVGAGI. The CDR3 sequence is CASSYPPPSEQYF. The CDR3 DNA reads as TGTGCCAGCAGTTACCCCCCTCCCTCGGAGCAGTACTTC.

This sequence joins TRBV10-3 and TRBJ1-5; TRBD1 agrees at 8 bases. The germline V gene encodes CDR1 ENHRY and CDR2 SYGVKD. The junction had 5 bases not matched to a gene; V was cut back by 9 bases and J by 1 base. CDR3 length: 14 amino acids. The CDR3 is CAIQGEGSNQPQHF. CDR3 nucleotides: TGTGCCATACAGGGGGAGGGAAGCAATCAGCCCCAGCATTTT.

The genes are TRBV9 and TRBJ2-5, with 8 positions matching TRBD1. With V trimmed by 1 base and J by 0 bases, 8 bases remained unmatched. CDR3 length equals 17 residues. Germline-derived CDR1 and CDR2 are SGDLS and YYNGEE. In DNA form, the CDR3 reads TGTGCCAGCAGCGTAAACGAGGACAGGGCGTACCAAGAGACCCAGTACTTC. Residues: CASSVNEDRAYQETQYF.

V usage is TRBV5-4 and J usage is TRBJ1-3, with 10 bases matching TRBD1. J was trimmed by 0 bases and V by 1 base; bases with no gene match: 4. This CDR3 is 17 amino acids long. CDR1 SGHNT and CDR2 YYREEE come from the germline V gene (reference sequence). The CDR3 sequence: CASSLLGQGNSGNTIYF. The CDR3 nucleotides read TGTGCCAGCAGCTTGTTGGGACAGGGGAACTCTGGAAACACCATATATTTT.

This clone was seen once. The CDR3 is CASSPNRGLNTGELFF. In nucleotides, the CDR3 is TGTGCCAGCAGCCCGAACAGGGGACTAAACACCGGGGAGCTGTTTTTT. The chain couples TRBV7-9 to TRBJ2-2; possibly TRBD1 or TRBD2 for D (7 bases each). The CDR3 sequence is 16 residues long. The germline V gene has CDR1 SEHNR and CDR2 FQNEAQ (reference sequence). V gave up 5 bases and J gave up 2 bases, with 15 bases separating them. Together with reference TRBV7-9 and TRBJ2-2, the CDR3 gives the full variable domain: DTGVSQNPRHKITKRGQNVTFRCDPISEHNRLYWYRQTLGQGPEFLTYFQNEAQLEKSRLLSDRFSAERPKGSFSTLEIQRTEQGDSAMYLCASSPNRGLNTGELFFGEGSRLTVL.

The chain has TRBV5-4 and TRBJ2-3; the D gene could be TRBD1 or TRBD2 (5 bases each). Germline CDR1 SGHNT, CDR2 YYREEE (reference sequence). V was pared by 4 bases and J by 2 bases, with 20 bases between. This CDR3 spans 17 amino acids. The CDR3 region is CASSASPGTALTDTQYF. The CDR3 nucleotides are TGTGCCAGCAGCGCCTCCCCCGGGACCGCCCTCACAGATACGCAGTATTTT.

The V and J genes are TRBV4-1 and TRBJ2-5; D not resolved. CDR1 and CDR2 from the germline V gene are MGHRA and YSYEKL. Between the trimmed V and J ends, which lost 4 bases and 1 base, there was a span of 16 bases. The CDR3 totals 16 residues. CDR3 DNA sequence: TGCGCCAGCAGCCCCCCGGTCCCAAGTCCCCAAGAGACCCAGTACTTC. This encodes CASSPPVPSPQETQYF.

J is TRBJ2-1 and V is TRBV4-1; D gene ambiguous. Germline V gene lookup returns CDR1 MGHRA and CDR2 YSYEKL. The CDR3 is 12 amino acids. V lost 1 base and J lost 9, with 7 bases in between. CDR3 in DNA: TGCGCCAGCAGCCAAGGCGCCTCTGAGCAGTTCTTC. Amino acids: CASSQGASEQFF.

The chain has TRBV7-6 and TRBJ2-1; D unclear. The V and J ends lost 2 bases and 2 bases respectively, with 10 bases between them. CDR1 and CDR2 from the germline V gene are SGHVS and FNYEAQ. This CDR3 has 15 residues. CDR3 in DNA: TGTGCCAGCAGCTTACTGGTTACGACCTACAATGAGCAGTTCTTC. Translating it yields CASSLLVTTYNEQFF.